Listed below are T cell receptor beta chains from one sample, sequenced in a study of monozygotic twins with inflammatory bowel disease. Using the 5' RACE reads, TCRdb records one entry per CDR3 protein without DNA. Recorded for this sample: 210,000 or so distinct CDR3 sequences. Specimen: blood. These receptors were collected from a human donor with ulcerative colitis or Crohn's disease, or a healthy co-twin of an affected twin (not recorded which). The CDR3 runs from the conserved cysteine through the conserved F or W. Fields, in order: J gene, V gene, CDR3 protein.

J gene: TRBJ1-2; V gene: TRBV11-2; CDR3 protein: CASSPMTGDYGYTF
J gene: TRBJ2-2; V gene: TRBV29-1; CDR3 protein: CSGGAPDTGELFF
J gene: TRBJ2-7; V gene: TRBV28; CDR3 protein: CASSSQPLYEQYF
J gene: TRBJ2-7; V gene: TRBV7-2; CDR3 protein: CASSLYYEQYF
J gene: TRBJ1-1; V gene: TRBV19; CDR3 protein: CASSISPGWWYDAFF
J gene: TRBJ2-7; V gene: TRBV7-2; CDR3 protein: CASSLEDSPYDEQYF
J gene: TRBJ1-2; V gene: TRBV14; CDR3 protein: CASSQAGADYGYTF
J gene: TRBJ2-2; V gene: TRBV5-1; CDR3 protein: CASSLEWGTGNTGELFF
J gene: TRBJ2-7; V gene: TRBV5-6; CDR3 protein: CASSWGDSTYEQYF
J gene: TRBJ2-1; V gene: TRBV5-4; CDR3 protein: CASSLPGVQGDEQFF
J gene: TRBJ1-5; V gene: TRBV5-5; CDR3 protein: CASSSETGIGQPQHF
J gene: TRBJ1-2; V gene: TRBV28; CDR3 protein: CASSFNSYGYTF
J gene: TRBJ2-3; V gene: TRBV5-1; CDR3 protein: CASSSTGEEFTDTQYF
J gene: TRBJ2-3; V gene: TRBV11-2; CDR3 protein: CASTPRGSGGSDTQYF
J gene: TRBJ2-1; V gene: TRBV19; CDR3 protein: CASSIAGTANNEQFF
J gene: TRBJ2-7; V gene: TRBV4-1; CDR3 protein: CASSQDRTGPREQYF
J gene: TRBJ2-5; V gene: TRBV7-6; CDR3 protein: CASSFGQPSETQYF
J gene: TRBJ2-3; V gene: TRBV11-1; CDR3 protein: CASSSIPTYGTVNTDTQYF
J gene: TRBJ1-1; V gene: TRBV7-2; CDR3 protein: CASSPGSIPGNTEAFF
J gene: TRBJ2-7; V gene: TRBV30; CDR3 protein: CAWSNRGDFYEQYF
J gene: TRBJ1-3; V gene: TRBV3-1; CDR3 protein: CASSPEGWAGNTIYF
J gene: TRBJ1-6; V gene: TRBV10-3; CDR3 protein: CAIRDRARDSPLHF
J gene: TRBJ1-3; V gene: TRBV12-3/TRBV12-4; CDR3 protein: CASTEFSGNTIYF
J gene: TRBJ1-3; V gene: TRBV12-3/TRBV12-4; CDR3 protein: CASSPGRGRSGNTIYF
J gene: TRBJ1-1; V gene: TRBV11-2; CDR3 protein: CASSLGIGATEAFF
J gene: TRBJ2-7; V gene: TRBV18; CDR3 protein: CASSPGLRAYEQYF
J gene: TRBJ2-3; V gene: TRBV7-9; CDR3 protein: CAERGGDTQYF
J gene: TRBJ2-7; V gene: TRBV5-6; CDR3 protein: CASSLWGTRKQYF
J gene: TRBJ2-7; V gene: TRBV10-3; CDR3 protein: CAISEVPWAPPYEQYF
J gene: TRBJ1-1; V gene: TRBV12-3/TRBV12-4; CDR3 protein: CASSLEATVNTEAFF
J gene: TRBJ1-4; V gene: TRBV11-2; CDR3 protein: CASSRAAPGGEKLFF
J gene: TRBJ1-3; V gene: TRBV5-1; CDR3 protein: CASSLEWGMENTIYF
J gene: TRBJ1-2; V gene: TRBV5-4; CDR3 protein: CASSSWTGLSYGYTF
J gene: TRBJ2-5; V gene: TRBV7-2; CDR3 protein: CASSFVTGGLRETQYF
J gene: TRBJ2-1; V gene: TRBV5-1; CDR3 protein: CASSPQVRDNEQFF
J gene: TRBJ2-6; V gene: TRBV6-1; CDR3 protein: CASKARDSGANVLTF